Following are 7 T cell receptor beta chains from one sample sequenced in a study of T cells in Graves' hyperthyroidism and ophthalmopathy. Amplified regions were TCR beta CDR3 sequences from RNA transcripts. The study used the HTBI primer set for a first-round RT-PCR of the TCR CDR3. Each CDR3 protein gets one entry after TCRdb re-called the multiplex PCR reads with MiXCR. The sample carries fewer than 400,000 distinct CDR3 sequences, about 15% recorded once. The source material was blood. Receptor source: a man aged 25 to 40 with Graves' hyperthyroidism.

In its sample, this clonotype was seen many times. The rearrangement joins TRBV24-1 to TRBJ2-1, with TRBD2 matching over 7 bases. V lost 2 bases to trimming and J lost 9 bases; unmatched junction nucleotides: 9. The length of the CDR3 is 15 residues. Germline CDR1 reads KGHDR; CDR2 reads SFDVKD. In DNA, the CDR3 is TGTGCCACCAGTGATTCCCAGCGGGGAGGGATTGAGCAGTTCTTC. It encodes CATSDSQRGGIEQFF.

With respect to this clonotype: The junction departs from the called germline gene at one end, perhaps through a read error. V is TRBV3-1 and J is TRBJ1-1; D is ambiguous. The germline V gene encodes CDR1 LGHDT and CDR2 YNNKEL (reference sequence). The CDR3 sequence is 13 residues long. The CDR3 loop reads CASSPASRPEAFF. CDR3 in DNA: TGTGCTAGCAGCCCAGCAAGCCGCCCTGAAGCTTTCTTT.

This clonotype was detected many times. The chain joins TRBV7-9 to TRBJ2-3; 7 bases fit TRBD1. The CDR3 extends over 15 amino acids. The germline V gene has CDR1 SEHNR and CDR2 FQNEAQ (reference sequence). The V and J ends lost 3 bases and 2 bases, in that order; junction bases with no gene match: 5. The chain's CDR3 is CASSFFGTATDTQYF. For the CDR3, the DNA is TGTGCCAGCAGCTTCTTTGGGACAGCCACAGATACGCAGTATTTT.

This clonotype was detected ten times or more. The V and J genes are TRBV6-1 and TRBJ1-6; D gene uncertain. Germline CDR1 is MNHNS and CDR2 is SASEGT. The CDR3 has 12 residues. Trimming took 7 bases from V and 8 from J, leaving 9 bases between them. The CDR3 DNA reads TGTGCCAGCACCCCCAGAGATTCACCCCTCCACTTT. This encodes CASTPRDSPLHF.

This clonotype was seen a handful of times. The V call is TRBV14, the J call TRBJ2-1; D is unresolved. The CDR3 runs to 16 residues. The ends were cut back, 2 bases at V and 5 bases at J, with 16 bases in the middle. Germline V gene data show CDR1 as SGHDN and CDR2 as FVKESK. CDR3 protein: CASSQLGPRRDNEQFF. The CDR3 region has the DNA TGTGCCAGCAGCCAATTAGGTCCTAGACGGGACAATGAGCAGTTCTTC. Filled out from reference TRBV14 and TRBJ2-1, the complete variable domain reads EAGVTQFPSHSVIEKGQTVTLRCDPISGHDNLYWYRRVMGKEIKFLLHFVKESKQDESGMPNNRFLAERTGGTYSTLKVQPAELEDSGVYFCASSQLGPRRDNEQFFGPGTRLTVL.

The J gene is TRBJ1-2, the V gene TRBV27, with 8 bases matching TRBD1. This CDR3 region has 14 residues. Germline trimming cut 4 bases from V and 5 bases from J; bases unmatched to any gene: 6. Germline values: CDR1 MNHEY, CDR2 SMNVEV (reference sequence). CDR3 loop: CASSSTGGPYGYTF. In DNA, the CDR3 is TGTGCCAGCAGTTCTACAGGGGGTCCGTATGGCTACACCTTC.

V and J are TRBV19 and TRBJ2-7; 7 bases align to TRBD1. The CDR3 consists of 14 residues. The germline V gene has CDR1 LNHDA and CDR2 SQIVND (reference sequence). The V and J ends lost 5 bases and 2 bases, in that order; junction bases with no gene match: 6. The CDR3 nucleotides read TGTGCCAGTAGTTGGACAGGCAAAACCTACGAGCAGTACTTC. Translation gives CASSWTGKTYEQYF.